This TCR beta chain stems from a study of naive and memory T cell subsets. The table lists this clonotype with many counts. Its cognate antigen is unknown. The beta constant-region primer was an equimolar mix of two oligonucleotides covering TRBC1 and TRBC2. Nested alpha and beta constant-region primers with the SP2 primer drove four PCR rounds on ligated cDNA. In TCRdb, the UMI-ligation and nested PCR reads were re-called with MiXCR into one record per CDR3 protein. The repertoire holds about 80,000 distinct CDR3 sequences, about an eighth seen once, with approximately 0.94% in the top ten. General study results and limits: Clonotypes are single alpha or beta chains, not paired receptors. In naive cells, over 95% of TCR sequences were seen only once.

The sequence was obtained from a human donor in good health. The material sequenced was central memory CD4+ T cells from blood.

The CDR3 sequence: CASSSRGNQPQHF. CDR3 bases: TGTGCCAGCAGCTCAAGGGGAAATCAGCCCCAGCATTTT. The gene calls are TRBV7-2 and TRBJ1-5; D perhaps matches TRBD1 (5 bases). Trimming removed 4 bases from V and 4 bases from J, with 8 bases in between. The CDR3 sequence is 13 residues long. Germline CDR1 is SGHTA and CDR2 is FQGNSA.